This T cell receptor beta chain is from a study of blood T cells in healthy people across ages. General study points: Comparison with aged donors showed that long-lived donors had more naive CD4+ cells and higher diversity.

Next came a second PCR, run for roughly 6 to 11 cycles, which used a sample-barcoded 5' primer along with a J-beta primer mix. A template-switch adaptor that had 12 random nucleotides put a tag on each cDNA molecule. TCRdb reanalysed the 5' RACE reads using MiXCR and keeps one entry per CDR3 protein. The top ten hold around 30% of the sample, which has over 600,000 distinct CDR3 sequences, around two fifths seen once. Regarding this clonotype: The antigen remains unidentified.

The sample was blood. The receptor was derived from an older man in good health.

CDR3 nucleotide sequence: TGTGCCAGCAGTCCGGACAGGGGCGCCGGGGAGCTGTTTTTT. This encodes CASSPDRGAGELFF. V and J are TRBV6-1 and TRBJ2-2; 9 bases match TRBD1. Trimming at V came to 5 bases and at J to 6 bases, leaving 4 bases not matched to a gene. This CDR3 contains 14 residues. In germline, CDR1 is MNHNS, CDR2 SASEGT.